This TCR beta chain was obtained from a study of PD-1 blockade in classical Hodgkin lymphoma. Germline trimming cut 5 bases from V and 1 base from J; bases unmatched to any gene: 4. Germline CDR1 is SGHTA and CDR2 is FQGTGA. This CDR3 has 15 residues. Time point meaning: cycle 4 day 1 (C4D1), after 6 weeks of nivolumab. Every one of the patients relapsed after autologous stem cell transplantation (brentuximab vedotin exposure was variable). Sequencing used immunoSEQ multiplex PCR; TCRdb keeps in-frame clones, though not all of them. The repertoire holds nearly 25,000 clones, 70% to 80% seen once, with 25% to 30% in the top ten.

This chain connects TRBV7-3 to TRBJ2-2, with 7 bases that match TRBD2. The source of this sequence is a human donor with classical Hodgkin lymphoma. The source material was peripheral blood mononuclear cells (PBMCs), sampled before the fourth cycle of nivolumab. The CDR3 protein is CASSPPGGNTGELFF. The CDR3 region has the DNA TGTGCCAGCAGCCCCCCGGGGGGGAACACCGGGGAGCTGTTTTTT.